The subject of this entry is one T cell receptor beta chain. Its antigen is unknown. The time point: cycle 4 day 1 (C4D1), after more than five weeks of nivolumab. Each patient relapsed following autologous stem cell transplantation, and prior brentuximab vedotin exposure differed. When best responses were assessed, they were complete response, partial response or progressive disease. This record belongs to a study of PD-1 blockade in classical Hodgkin lymphoma. General study findings and limits: Those achieving complete response showed baseline diversity like newly diagnosed patients. The study reported lower baseline TCR diversity in newly diagnosed patients than in healthy donors.

The table came from immunoSEQ multiplex PCR; TCRdb's copy has only in-frame clones and leaves some out. Found here are tens of thousands of clones, around nine tenths of them singletons; the top ten hold approximately 3%. The sample in question was peripheral blood mononuclear cells (PBMCs), obtained before the fourth cycle of nivolumab. The sequence came from a human donor with classical Hodgkin lymphoma.

The CDR3 nucleotides are TGTGCCAGCAGTTTACATTCAACTCACTACGGGACAGTACCTTTGGGGGGCAATCAGCCCCAGCATTTT. Translation gives CASSLHSTHYGTVPLGGNQPQHF. The J gene is TRBJ1-5, the V gene TRBV27; 7 bases line up with TRBD1. Trimming took 2 bases from V and 2 from J; bases not matched to a gene: 27. Germline-derived CDR1 and CDR2 are MNHEY and SMNVEV (reference sequence). CDR3 size: 23 residues.